The clone carrying this TCR beta chain was recorded at least ten times. The data were taken from a study of early T cells in non-severe SARS-CoV-2 infection. The V gene's germline CDR1 is SQVTM and CDR2 ANQGSEA. After removal of 1 base from V and 5 bases from J, the junction contained 11 bases not matched to a gene. CDR3 length: 16 residues. The TCR library protocol was used to attach unique molecular identifiers. These identifiers were attached to individual cDNA molecules. One entry per CDR3 protein, called by TCRdb with MiXCR from the 5' RACE reads. This table holds tens of thousands of distinct CDR3 sequences, about 5% found once.

The rearrangement uses TRBV29-1 and TRBJ1-1, with 9 bases fitting TRBD1. This specimen consisted of whole blood, obtained at baseline. The source is an adult who was a healthcare worker with PCR-confirmed SARS-CoV-2 infection or an uninfected control (not recorded which). The CDR3 DNA reads as TGCAGCGTTGAAGCTCCGAGGACAGGGGCTGGTACTGAAGCTTTCTTT. Translation gives CSVEAPRTGAGTEAFF.